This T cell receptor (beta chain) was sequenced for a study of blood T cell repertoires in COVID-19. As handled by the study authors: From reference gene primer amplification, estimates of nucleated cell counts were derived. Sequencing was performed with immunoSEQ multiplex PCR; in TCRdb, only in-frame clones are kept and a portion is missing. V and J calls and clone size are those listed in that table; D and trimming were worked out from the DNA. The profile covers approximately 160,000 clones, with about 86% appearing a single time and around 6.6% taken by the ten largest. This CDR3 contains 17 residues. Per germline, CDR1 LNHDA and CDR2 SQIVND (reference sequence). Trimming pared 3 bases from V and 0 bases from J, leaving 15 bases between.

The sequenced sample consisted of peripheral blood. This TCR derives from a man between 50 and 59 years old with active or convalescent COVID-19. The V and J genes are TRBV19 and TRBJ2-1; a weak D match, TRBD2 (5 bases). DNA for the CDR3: TGTGCCAGTAGTATCGGGGTCGGGCGGTACTCCTACAATGAGCAGTTCTTC. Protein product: CASSIGVGRYSYNEQFF.